The 27 T cell receptor beta chains given below trace back to one sample, sequenced in a study of naive and memory T cell subsets. Both TRBC1 and TRBC2 were covered by a beta constant-region primer of two equimolar oligonucleotides. Nested alpha and beta constant-region primers with the SP2 primer drove four PCR rounds on ligated cDNA. In TCRdb, the UMI-ligation and nested PCR reads were re-called with MiXCR into one record per CDR3 protein. The sample lists fewer than 150,000 distinct CDR3 sequences, 15% to 25% occurring once. Study results and caveats: Especially in CD8 cells, naive repertoires contained a few larger clonotypes, possibly CD45RA-re-expressing memory cells.

The antigens of these receptors remain unknown. Sequenced input: naive CD8+ T cells from blood. Source of these receptors: a human donor in good health.

V gene TRBV28 combines with J gene TRBJ2-1; 7 positions match TRBD2. V shed 2 bases, J shed 6 bases, and the junction held 7 bases outside the gene matches. The CDR3 runs 15 residues. Germline CDR1 reads MDHEN; CDR2 reads SYDVKM. The CDR3 reads CASSLGLAEGNEQFF. Written as DNA, the CDR3 is TGTGCCAGCAGTTTAGGGCTAGCGGAAGGCAATGAGCAGTTCTTC.

This chain joins TRBV27 and TRBJ2-7; no clear D. Trimming shortened V by 6 bases and J by 2 bases, and 11 bases separated the two germline ends. In germline, CDR1 is MNHEY, CDR2 SMNVEV (reference sequence). The CDR3 sequence is 13 residues long. In DNA, the CDR3 is TGTGCCAGCAGGAGAGGCGGTACCTACGAGCAGTACTTC. The encoded protein is CASRRGGTYEQYF.

This chain uses TRBV6-5 with TRBJ1-1; D not resolved. The germline CDR1 and CDR2 sequences are MNHEY and SVGAGI. The length of the CDR3 is 13 residues. V lost 2 bases to trimming and J lost 4 bases, with 8 bases between them. Here the CDR3 reads CASSYAGGTEAFF. CDR3 bases: TGTGCCAGCAGTTACGCAGGCGGCACTGAAGCTTTCTTT.

This chain uses TRBV11-1 with TRBJ1-5; D not certain. CDR1 and CDR2 (germline): SGHAT, FQDESV (reference sequence). The CDR3 is 15 amino acids. Deletions cut 0 bases from V and 3 bases from J, with 9 bases between. This chain's CDR3 is CASSLAPQTNQPQHF. For the CDR3, the DNA is TGTGCCAGCAGCTTAGCCCCACAGACCAATCAGCCCCAGCATTTT.

This chain joins TRBV24-1 and TRBJ2-3; 10 bases are a match to TRBD2. Germline CDR1 and CDR2: KGHDR and SFDVKD. This CDR3 is 16 amino acids long. The V and J ends lost 4 bases and 4 bases, in that order; junction bases with no gene match: 7. The CDR3, as DNA: TGTGCCACCAGTGAATCTAGCGGGAGTTGGTCAGATACGCAGTATTTT. Translated: CATSESSGSWSDTQYF.

V is TRBV9 and J is TRBJ2-5, with 11 bases lining up with TRBD2. Germline-derived CDR1 and CDR2 are SGDLS and YYNGEE. V lost 0 bases, J lost 5 bases, and 12 bases stayed unmatched. The CDR3 has 18 amino acids. The CDR3, as DNA: TGTGCCAGCAGCGTAGGCGGCGGTAGCGGGAGGGCCCTGGAGACCCAGTACTTC. Its protein is CASSVGGGSGRALETQYF.

The chain is built from TRBV9 and TRBJ2-3; 12 nucleotides line up with TRBD1. CDR1 is SGDLS and CDR2 is YYNGEE in the germline V gene. The J segment lost 3 bases and the V segment lost 3 bases, leaving 11 bases of the junction unmatched. The CDR3 covers 18 residues. CDR3 bases: TGTGCCAGCAGCGGTCCGGGACAGGGGGCTGATTCAACAGATACGCAGTATTTT. This gives the protein CASSGPGQGADSTDTQYF.

The chain links TRBV20-1 to TRBJ2-1; 10 bases agree with TRBD2. The germline gives CDR1 DFQATT, CDR2 SNEGSKA (reference sequence). The CDR3 covers 16 residues. V lost 3 bases, J lost 1 base, and 6 bases stayed unmatched. CDR3 residues: CSARDLAGVSYNEQFF. The CDR3 nucleotides read TGCAGTGCTAGGGATCTAGCGGGAGTTTCCTACAATGAGCAGTTCTTC.

The genes are TRBV24-1 and TRBJ2-3; 10 nucleotides align to TRBD2. CDR1 KGHDR and CDR2 SFDVKD come from the germline V gene. Losses at the gene ends were 3 bases for V and 3 bases for J; bases not matched to a gene: 5. The CDR3 runs 16 residues. This CDR3 is CATSDSWTSGTDTQYF. The CDR3 DNA reads as TGTGCCACCAGTGATAGTTGGACTAGCGGTACAGATACGCAGTATTTT.

The chain has TRBV6-1 and TRBJ2-7; 7 bases align to TRBD2. The CDR3 has 15 amino acids. V trimming: 2 bases; J trimming: 1 base; junction bases outside the gene matches: 5. Germline V gene lookup returns CDR1 MNHNS and CDR2 SASEGT. CDR3 region: CASSEWGGESYEQYF. CDR3 coding DNA: TGTGCCAGCAGTGAATGGGGGGGAGAGTCCTACGAGCAGTACTTC.

The chain carries TRBV5-1 and TRBJ2-5; D might be TRBD1 (5 bases). This CDR3 contains 14 residues. Germline loops: CDR1 SGHRS, CDR2 YFSETQ. Trimming cost V 4 bases and J 3 bases, with 13 bases left between them. CDR3 residues: CASSLPETEETQYF. The CDR3 DNA sequence: TGCGCCAGCAGCCTCCCCGAGACAGAAGAGACCCAGTACTTC.

The chain recombines TRBV7-2 with TRBJ2-2; TRBD2 matches at 9 bases. The CDR3 loop spans 16 amino acids. Germline V lookup: CDR1 SGHTA, CDR2 FQGNSA. The J segment lost 6 bases and the V segment lost 1 base, leaving 6 bases of the junction unmatched. Written as DNA, the CDR3 is TGTGCCAGCAGCTTAGTCGCTAGCGGGGTCCCCGGGGAGCTGTTTTTT. Translation gives CASSLVASGVPGELFF.

CDR3 residues: CASSPGAGEQFF. The CDR3 nucleotides read TGTGCCAGCAGCCCCGGGGCAGGCGAGCAGTTCTTC. V and J are TRBV5-4 and TRBJ2-1; D assignment may be TRBD1 or TRBD2 (5 bases each). Germline V gene lookup returns CDR1 SGHNT and CDR2 YYREEE (reference sequence). The CDR3 is made up of 12 amino acids. Trimming took 4 bases from V and 10 from J, leaving 12 bases between them. Full variable domain (missing parts from reference TRBV5-4 and TRBJ2-1): ETGVTQSPTHLIKTRGQQVTLRCSSQSGHNTVSWYQQALGQGPQFIFQYYREEENGRGNFPPRFSGLQFPNYSSELNVNALELDDSALYLCASSPGAGEQFFGPGTRLTVL.

This clonotype was seen ten or more times. The V gene is TRBV12-3 or TRBV12-4, the J gene TRBJ2-1; D is uncertain. The germline V and J ends were trimmed by 5 bases and 7 bases, with 12 bases remaining between them. The CDR3 sequence is 13 residues long. The CDR3 DNA sequence: TGTGCCAGCAGTAGATTGAGCAAGAATGAGCAGTTCTTC. Its protein is CASSRLSKNEQFF.

This clonotype was observed a handful of times. The chain employs TRBV18 and TRBJ2-3; D is unresolved. The CDR3 length is 11 residues. Germline values: CDR1 KGHSH, CDR2 LQKENI. Trimming took off 3 bases at V and 2 bases at J, with 0 bases between the two ends. CDR3 DNA: TGTGCCAGCTCACCCACAGATACGCAGTATTTT. This gives the protein CASSPTDTQYF.

The chain joins TRBV29-1 to TRBJ1-2; D uncertain. The ends were cut back, 0 bases at V and 8 bases at J, with 22 bases in the middle. Germline V lookup: CDR1 SQVTM, CDR2 ANQGSEA. This CDR3 is built from 16 residues. The CDR3 DNA follows: TGCAGCGTTGAAGATTCTTCACCAGGCCGGCAGGAAGGCTACACCTTC. It yields the protein CSVEDSSPGRQEGYTF.

In its sample, this clonotype was seen a few times. The V gene is TRBV4-3, the J gene TRBJ2-2; D gene uncertain. Trimming removed 2 bases at V and 6 bases at J, with 13 bases between. The CDR3 loop spans 15 amino acids. Germline V gene lookup returns CDR1 LGHNA and CDR2 YSLEER. The chain's CDR3 is CASSQRATWAGELFF. CDR3 DNA sequence: TGCGCCAGCAGCCAACGGGCCACTTGGGCCGGGGAGCTGTTTTTT.

This clonotype was counted a few times. This chain uses TRBV7-9 with TRBJ2-7, with 7 bases aligning to TRBD1. The germline V gene has CDR1 SEHNR and CDR2 FQNEAQ (reference sequence). V was pared by 7 bases and J by 2 bases, with 8 bases of the junction left unmatched. The CDR3 has 14 residues. The CDR3 here is CASNQGGLTYEQYF. The CDR3 DNA reads TGTGCCAGCAACCAAGGGGGCCTTACCTACGAGCAGTACTTC.

This chain joins TRBV6-2 or TRBV6-3 and TRBJ2-5, with 9 bases matching TRBD1. CDR1 is MNHEY, CDR2 SVGEGT, per germline. The CDR3 is 14 amino acids. The junction had 9 bases not matched to a gene; V was cut back by 8 bases and J by 5 bases. CDR3 in amino acids: CASYAGTGWETQYF. The CDR3 DNA reads as TGTGCCAGCTATGCCGGGACAGGGTGGGAGACCCAGTACTTC.

The chain couples TRBV28 to TRBJ1-2; D uncertain. The CDR3 has 16 residues. Trimming pared 2 bases from V and 2 bases from J, leaving 15 bases between. In germline, CDR1 is MDHEN, CDR2 SYDVKM. CDR3 sequence reads: CASSLTPFTDNYGYTF. CDR3 DNA sequence: TGTGCCAGCAGTTTAACCCCATTCACGGACAACTATGGCTACACCTTC.

This clonotype appeared a few times. The chain links TRBV5-1 to TRBJ1-2, with D hard to call. V was cut by 0 bases and J by 6 bases, with 6 bases left in between. The V gene's germline CDR1 is SGHRS and CDR2 YFSETQ. This CDR3 is 12 amino acids long. In nucleotides, the CDR3 is TGCGCCAGCAGCTTGGTTGGGGATGGCTACACCTTC. Translation gives CASSLVGDGYTF.

This chain uses TRBV5-6 with TRBJ2-1; 8 bases are a match to TRBD1. V was clipped by 4 bases and J by 7 bases; unmatched bases: 10. This CDR3 has 15 residues. Germline V gene data show CDR1 as SGHDT and CDR2 as YYEEEE. CDR3 coding DNA: TGTGCCAGCAGCCCCGGACAGGGCTGGGGGAATGAGCAGTTCTTC. It encodes CASSPGQGWGNEQFF.

The chain joins TRBV12-3 or TRBV12-4 to TRBJ2-1; D not certain. Trimming removed 1 base from V and 4 bases from J, with 14 bases in between. The CDR3 loop spans 16 amino acids. As DNA, the CDR3 is TGTGCCAGCAGTTTAGTGGACCGACCCCCATACAATGAGCAGTTCTTC. Translated, it gives CASSLVDRPPYNEQFF.

This clonotype was observed at least ten times. The J gene is TRBJ2-1, the V gene TRBV12-3 or TRBV12-4, with D hard to call. This CDR3 is 13 amino acids long. V was pared by 3 bases and J by 2 bases, with 5 bases between. The CDR3 protein is CASSLVPYNEQFF. DNA of the CDR3: TGTGCCAGCAGTTTGGTTCCCTACAATGAGCAGTTCTTC.

There are a few counts of this clonotype. The gene calls are TRBV27 and TRBJ2-3; 7 bases fit TRBD2. This CDR3 has 16 amino acids. Germline values: CDR1 MNHEY, CDR2 SMNVEV (reference sequence). The J segment lost 2 bases and the V segment lost 5 bases, leaving 10 bases of the junction unmatched. The CDR3 here is CASSPPASGVTDTQYF. The DNA of the CDR3 is TGTGCCAGCAGTCCCCCAGCTAGCGGAGTCACAGATACGCAGTATTTT.

This sequence joins TRBV15 and TRBJ2-3, with D perhaps TRBD1 or TRBD2 (5 bases each). V shed 4 bases and J shed 3 bases, with 20 bases lying between them. CDR3 length equals 17 residues. Germline V gene lookup returns CDR1 LNHNV and CDR2 YYDKDF (reference sequence). The CDR3 sequence: CATSTERGPTYTDTQYF. The CDR3 DNA sequence: TGTGCCACCAGCACGGAGAGGGGACCAACCTATACAGATACGCAGTATTTT. Variable domain in full (rest from reference TRBV15 and TRBJ2-3): DAMVIQNPRYQVTQFGKPVTLSCSQTLNHNVMYWYQQKSSQAPKLLFHYYDKDFNNEADTPDNFQSRRPNTSFCFLDIRSPGLGDTAMYLCATSTERGPTYTDTQYFGPGTRLTVL.

This clonotype was counted only a few times. The rearrangement joins TRBV27 to TRBJ1-2, with 7 bases matching TRBD1. Germline V CDR1 and CDR2: MNHEY, SMNVEV (reference sequence). This CDR3 contains 15 residues. V shed 0 bases, J shed 2 bases, and the junction held 3 bases outside the gene matches. CDR3 nucleotides: TGTGCCAGCAGTTTATCCGGGACAGTCAACTATGGCTACACCTTC. This codes for CASSLSGTVNYGYTF.